This is a list of T cell receptor beta chains from one sample in a study of blood T cell repertoires in COVID-19. Clones were read by immunoSEQ multiplex PCR, and TCRdb kept only the in-frame ones, dropping some. The repertoire includes 120,000 to 150,000 clones, around 87% of them detected once, and about 4.1% sits in the top ten. Sequencing input: peripheral blood. These receptors all come from a woman aged 40 to 50 with acute or convalescent COVID-19. Both conserved end residues are part of each CDR3. Each record gives: J gene, V gene, D gene, clone size, CDR3 length, CDR3 protein, CDR3 DNA. D genes are given only for firm matches. Size is stated for part of the rows, as once, few or many counts, or as a class when the clone is expanded.

J gene: TRBJ1-4
V gene: TRBV3-1/TRBV3-2
D gene: TRBD1
clone size: .
CDR3 length: 19
CDR3 protein: CASSQVARGYRRTNEKLFF
CDR3 DNA: TGTGCCAGCAGCCAAGTAGCCAGGGGGTATCGGCGAACTAATGAAAAACTGTTTTTT

J gene: TRBJ1-5
V gene: TRBV27
D gene: .
clone size: .
CDR3 length: 19
CDR3 protein: CASRPLLESGVLSNQPQHF
CDR3 DNA: TGTGCCAGCAGGCCCCTGCTCGAGTCAGGGGTCCTCAGCAATCAGCCCCAGCATTTT

J gene: TRBJ1-2
V gene: TRBV19
D gene: .
clone size: .
CDR3 length: 14
CDR3 protein: CASSKPELNYGYTF
CDR3 DNA: TGTGCCAGTAGTAAGCCCGAACTTAACTATGGCTACACCTTC

J gene: TRBJ2-3
V gene: TRBV18
D gene: .
clone size: .
CDR3 length: 12
CDR3 protein: CASSSDRDTQYF
CDR3 DNA: TGTGCCAGCTCTTCGGACAGAGATACGCAGTATTTT

J gene: TRBJ2-2
V gene: TRBV10-3
D gene: TRBD1
clone size: few
CDR3 length: 20
CDR3 protein: CAISGRWDRAKARNTGELFF
CDR3 DNA: TGTGCCATCAGCGGTCGGTGGGACAGGGCTAAAGCTCGGAACACCGGGGAGCTGTTTTTT

J gene: TRBJ2-5
V gene: TRBV27
D gene: .
clone size: .
CDR3 length: 17
CDR3 protein: CASSLSPPTTAQETQYF
CDR3 DNA: TGTGCCAGCAGTTTAAGCCCTCCTACGACAGCCCAAGAGACCCAGTACTTC

J gene: TRBJ1-1
V gene: TRBV9
D gene: .
clone size: .
CDR3 length: 15
CDR3 protein: CASSPEGGGYTEAFF
CDR3 DNA: TGTGCCAGCAGCCCAGAGGGAGGGGGGTACACTGAAGCTTTCTTT

J gene: TRBJ1-1
V gene: TRBV10-3
D gene: TRBD1
clone size: .
CDR3 length: 16
CDR3 protein: CAISVQGGHMNTEAFF
CDR3 DNA: TGTGCCATCAGTGTACAGGGGGGCCACATGAACACTGAAGCTTTCTTT

J gene: TRBJ1-2
V gene: TRBV27
D gene: TRBD1
clone size: .
CDR3 length: 12
CDR3 protein: CASRTGRRGYTF
CDR3 DNA: TGTGCCAGTCGGACAGGGCGAAGGGGCTACACCTTC

J gene: TRBJ2-7
V gene: TRBV2
D gene: TRBD1
clone size: .
CDR3 length: 14
CDR3 protein: CASSRTGRTYEQYF
CDR3 DNA: TGTGCCAGCAGTCGGACAGGGAGGACCTACGAGCAGTACTTC

J gene: TRBJ2-1
V gene: TRBV24-1
D gene: .
clone size: .
CDR3 length: 16
CDR3 protein: CATSDSGSKVYNEQFF
CDR3 DNA: TGTGCCACCAGTGATTCCGGGTCGAAGGTCTACAATGAGCAGTTCTTC

J gene: TRBJ2-7
V gene: TRBV2
D gene: .
clone size: .
CDR3 length: 12
CDR3 protein: CASSEVGNEQYF
CDR3 DNA: TGTGCCAGCAGTGAAGTGGGCAACGAGCAGTACTTC

J gene: TRBJ2-1
V gene: TRBV12-5
D gene: TRBD2
clone size: .
CDR3 length: 15
CDR3 protein: CASASGTSGYNEQFF
CDR3 DNA: TGTGCTAGTGCATCCGGGACTAGCGGATACAATGAGCAGTTCTTC

J gene: TRBJ2-7
V gene: TRBV6-5
D gene: .
clone size: .
CDR3 length: 15
CDR3 protein: CASRPDSLASYEQYF
CDR3 DNA: TGTGCCAGCAGACCGGACAGCCTCGCCTCCTACGAGCAGTACTTC

J gene: TRBJ1-5
V gene: TRBV7-9
D gene: .
clone size: .
CDR3 length: 16
CDR3 protein: CASSLGRTGGAGPQHF
CDR3 DNA: TGTGCCAGCAGCCTTGGTCGGACCGGGGGAGCAGGCCCCCAGCATTTT

J gene: TRBJ1-1
V gene: TRBV20-1
D gene: .
clone size: .
CDR3 length: 13
CDR3 protein: CSASSIWGIEAFF
CDR3 DNA: TGCAGTGCTAGTTCTATCTGGGGCATTGAAGCTTTCTTT

J gene: TRBJ2-5
V gene: TRBV5-1
D gene: TRBD2
clone size: .
CDR3 length: 16
CDR3 protein: CASSLTSGGTQETQYF
CDR3 DNA: TGCGCCAGCAGCTTAACTAGCGGGGGGACCCAAGAGACCCAGTACTTC

J gene: TRBJ2-7
V gene: TRBV24-1
D gene: TRBD1
clone size: once
CDR3 length: 13
CDR3 protein: CATSEWTGTEQYF
CDR3 DNA: TGTGCCACCAGTGAGTGGACAGGGACTGAGCAGTACTTC

J gene: TRBJ1-2
V gene: TRBV3-1/TRBV3-2
D gene: TRBD1
clone size: .
CDR3 length: 15
CDR3 protein: CASSYPGQGIYGYTF
CDR3 DNA: TGTGCCAGCAGCTACCCGGGACAGGGAATCTATGGCTACACCTTC

J gene: TRBJ1-2
V gene: TRBV28
D gene: .
clone size: .
CDR3 length: 13
CDR3 protein: CASSFPAVYGYTF
CDR3 DNA: TGTGCCAGCAGTTTTCCTGCGGTCTATGGCTACACCTTC

J gene: TRBJ2-3
V gene: TRBV7-2
D gene: .
clone size: .
CDR3 length: 15
CDR3 protein: CASSFVGPDTDTQYF
CDR3 DNA: TGTGCCAGCAGCTTTGTTGGCCCTGACACAGATACGCAGTATTTT

J gene: TRBJ2-5
V gene: TRBV14
D gene: .
clone size: .
CDR3 length: 13
CDR3 protein: CASSRDFLETQYF
CDR3 DNA: TGTGCCAGCAGCCGGGACTTTCTAGAGACCCAGTACTTC

J gene: TRBJ2-7
V gene: TRBV2
D gene: TRBD1
clone size: .
CDR3 length: 20
CDR3 protein: CASRKALLRDRGRNRGEQYF
CDR3 DNA: TGTGCCAGCAGGAAAGCTCTCCTCCGGGACAGGGGGAGAAACCGGGGAGAGCAGTACTTC

J gene: TRBJ2-1
V gene: TRBV7-8
D gene: .
clone size: .
CDR3 length: 15
CDR3 protein: CASSLIRGYGNEQFF
CDR3 DNA: TGTGCCAGCAGCTTAATCCGGGGGTACGGCAATGAGCAGTTCTTC

J gene: TRBJ2-7
V gene: TRBV7-2
D gene: .
clone size: .
CDR3 length: 13
CDR3 protein: CASSLRGGYEQYF
CDR3 DNA: TGTGCCAGCAGCTTAAGGGGTGGCTACGAGCAGTACTTC

J gene: TRBJ1-5
V gene: TRBV29-1
D gene: .
clone size: once
CDR3 length: 14
CDR3 protein: CSVGGGGGNQPQHF
CDR3 DNA: TGCAGCGTTGGGGGAGGGGGAGGCAATCAGCCCCAGCATTTT

J gene: TRBJ1-5
V gene: TRBV24-1
D gene: .
clone size: .
CDR3 length: 12
CDR3 protein: CATSDVDRPQHF
CDR3 DNA: TGTGCCACCAGTGATGTGGACAGACCCCAGCATTTT

J gene: TRBJ1-2
V gene: TRBV5-1
D gene: TRBD1
clone size: .
CDR3 length: 14
CDR3 protein: CASSLGTGGYGYTF
CDR3 DNA: TGCGCCAGCAGCTTGGGGACAGGGGGCTATGGCTACACCTTC

J gene: TRBJ2-1
V gene: TRBV7-2
D gene: TRBD2
clone size: .
CDR3 length: 15
CDR3 protein: CASRSGLAGGNEQFF
CDR3 DNA: TGTGCCAGCAGAAGCGGACTAGCGGGAGGCAATGAGCAGTTCTTC

J gene: TRBJ1-2
V gene: TRBV11-2
D gene: .
clone size: once
CDR3 length: 14
CDR3 protein: CASSSLFRGNSYTF
CDR3 DNA: TGTGCCAGCAGCTCTCTTTTCCGCGGTAATAGCTACACCTTC

J gene: TRBJ2-2
V gene: TRBV25-1
D gene: TRBD2
clone size: .
CDR3 length: 17
CDR3 protein: CASRGASGRAGGGELFF
CDR3 DNA: TGTGCCAGCAGGGGGGCTAGCGGGAGGGCCGGTGGCGGGGAGCTGTTTTTT

J gene: TRBJ1-6
V gene: TRBV2
D gene: TRBD1
clone size: .
CDR3 length: 14
CDR3 protein: CASTEGQALSPLHF
CDR3 DNA: TGTGCCAGCACCGAGGGACAGGCGCTTTCACCCCTCCACTTT